In this sample, the clone carrying this TCR beta chain turned up a few times. Trimming removed 4 bases from V and 6 bases from J; junction bases left unmatched: 9. Germline V gene lookup returns CDR1 SGHVS and CDR2 FNYEAQ. This CDR3 spans 16 amino acids. The data derive from a study of T-cell reconstitution after alpha-beta-depleted transplantation in children. Unique molecular identifiers were built into the TCRbeta library. TCRdb ran MiXCR on the PCR reads and lists one entry per CDR3 protein. Of 700,000 to 850,000 distinct CDR3 sequences in the sample, roughly 16% were seen once. This receptor was identified in a male patient younger than 18 who had a stem cell transplant for acute lymphoblastic leukemia, so the T cells may come from the graft donor. J is TRBJ2-1 and V is TRBV7-6; TRBD2 matches at 10 bases. Here the sequenced sample was PBMCs, mostly from graft donor cells, taken 360 days after TCRalphabeta/CD19-depleted stem cell transplant. The CDR3 DNA follows: TGTGCCAGCAGCTACGACCGACTAGCGGGCTCCAATGAGCAGTTCTTC. Translation gives CASSYDRLAGSNEQFF.